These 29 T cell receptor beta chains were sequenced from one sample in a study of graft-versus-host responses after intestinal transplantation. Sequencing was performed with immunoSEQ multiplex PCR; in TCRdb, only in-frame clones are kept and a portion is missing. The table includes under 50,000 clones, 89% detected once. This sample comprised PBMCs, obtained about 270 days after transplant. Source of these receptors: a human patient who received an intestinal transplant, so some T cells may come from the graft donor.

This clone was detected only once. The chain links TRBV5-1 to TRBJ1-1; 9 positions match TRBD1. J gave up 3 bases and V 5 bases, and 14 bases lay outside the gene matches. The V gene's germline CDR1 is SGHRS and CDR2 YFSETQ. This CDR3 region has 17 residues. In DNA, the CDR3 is TGCGCCAGCAGTCGTCAACCTGGGGGACAGGGATACACTGAAGCTTTCTTT. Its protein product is CASSRQPGGQGYTEAFF.

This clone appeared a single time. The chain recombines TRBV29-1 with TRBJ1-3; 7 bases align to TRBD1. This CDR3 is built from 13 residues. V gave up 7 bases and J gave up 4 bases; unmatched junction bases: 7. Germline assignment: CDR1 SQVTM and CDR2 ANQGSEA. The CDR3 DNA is TGCAGCGCGACAGGGTTGGGAGGAAACACCATATATTTT. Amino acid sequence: CSATGLGGNTIYF. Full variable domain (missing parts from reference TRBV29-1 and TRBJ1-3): SAVISQKPSRDICQRGTSLTIQCQVDSQVTMMFWYRQQPGQSLTLIATANQGSEATYESGFVIDKFPISRPNLTFSTLTVSNMSPEDSSIYLCSATGLGGNTIYFGEGSWLTVV.

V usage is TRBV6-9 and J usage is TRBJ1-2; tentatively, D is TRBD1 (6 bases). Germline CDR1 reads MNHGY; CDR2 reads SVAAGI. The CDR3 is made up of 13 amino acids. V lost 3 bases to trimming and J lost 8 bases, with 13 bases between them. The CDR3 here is CASSYSGEYGYTF. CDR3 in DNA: TGTGCCAGCAGTTACTCAGGGGAATACGGCTACACCTTC.

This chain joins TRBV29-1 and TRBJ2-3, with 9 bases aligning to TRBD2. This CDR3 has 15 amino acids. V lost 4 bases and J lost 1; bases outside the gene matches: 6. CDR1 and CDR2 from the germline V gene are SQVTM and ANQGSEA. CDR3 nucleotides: TGCAGCGTTGGGTGGGCTAGCGGGGGCACAGATACGCAGTATTTT. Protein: CSVGWASGGTDTQYF.

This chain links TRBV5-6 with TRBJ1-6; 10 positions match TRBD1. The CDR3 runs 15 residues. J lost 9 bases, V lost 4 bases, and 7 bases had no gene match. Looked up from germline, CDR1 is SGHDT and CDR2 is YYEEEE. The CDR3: CASSLRTGGGSPLHF. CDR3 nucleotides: TGTGCCAGCAGCCTCCGGACAGGGGGAGGTTCACCCCTCCACTTT. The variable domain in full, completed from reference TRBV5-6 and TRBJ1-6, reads DAGVTQSPTHLIKTRGQQVTLRCSPKSGHDTVSWYQQALGQGPQFIFQYYEEEERQRGNFPDRFSGHQFPNYSSELNVNALLLGDSALYLCASSLRTGGGSPLHFGNGTRLTVT.

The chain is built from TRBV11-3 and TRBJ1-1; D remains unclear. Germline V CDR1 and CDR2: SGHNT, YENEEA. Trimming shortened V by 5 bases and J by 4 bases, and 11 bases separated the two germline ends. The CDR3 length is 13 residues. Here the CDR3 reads CASSPGRTTEAFF. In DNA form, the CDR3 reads TGTGCCAGCAGCCCCGGGCGGACCACTGAAGCTTTCTTT. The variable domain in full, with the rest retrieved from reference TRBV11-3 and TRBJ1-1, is EAGVVQSPRYKIIEKKQPVAFWCNPISGHNTLYWYLQNLGQGPELLIRYENEEAVDDSQLPKDRFSAERLKGVDSTLKIQPAELGDSAVYLCASSPGRTTEAFFGQGTRLTVV.

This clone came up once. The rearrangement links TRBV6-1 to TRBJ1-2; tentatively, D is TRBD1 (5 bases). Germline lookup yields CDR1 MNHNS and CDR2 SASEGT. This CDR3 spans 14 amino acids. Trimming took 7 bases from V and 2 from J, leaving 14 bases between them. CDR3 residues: CASTRLGPNYGYTF. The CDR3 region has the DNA TGTGCCAGCACGAGGTTGGGGCCAAACTATGGCTACACCTTC.

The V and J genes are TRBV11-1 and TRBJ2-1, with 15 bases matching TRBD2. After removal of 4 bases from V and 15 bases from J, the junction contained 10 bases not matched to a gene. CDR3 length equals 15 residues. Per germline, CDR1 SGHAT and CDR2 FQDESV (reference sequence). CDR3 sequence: CASSWGLAGGASPFF. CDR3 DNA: TGTGCCAGCAGCTGGGGACTAGCGGGGGGCGCGTCCCCGTTCTTC.

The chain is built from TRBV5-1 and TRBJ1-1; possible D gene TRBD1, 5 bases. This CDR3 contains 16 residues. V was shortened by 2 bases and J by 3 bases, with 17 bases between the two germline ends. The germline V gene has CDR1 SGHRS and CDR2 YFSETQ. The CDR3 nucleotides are TGCGCCAGCAGCTTTCCGGGTGGGTCGGGGCACACTGAAGCTTTCTTT. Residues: CASSFPGGSGHTEAFF.

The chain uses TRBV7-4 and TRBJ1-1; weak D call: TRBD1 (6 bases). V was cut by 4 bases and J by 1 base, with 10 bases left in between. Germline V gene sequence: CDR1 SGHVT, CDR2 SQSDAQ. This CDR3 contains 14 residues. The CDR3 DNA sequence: TGTGCCAGCAGCTCTTTCAGGGGGAACACTGAAGCTTTCTTT. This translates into CASSSFRGNTEAFF.

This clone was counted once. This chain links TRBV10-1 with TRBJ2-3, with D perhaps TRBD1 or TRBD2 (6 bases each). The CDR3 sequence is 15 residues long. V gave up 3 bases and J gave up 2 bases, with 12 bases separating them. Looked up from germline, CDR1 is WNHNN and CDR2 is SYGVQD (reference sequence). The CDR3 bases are TGCGCCAGCAGTGATGACGGGGGCCCCACAGATACGCAGTATTTT. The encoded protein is CASSDDGGPTDTQYF.

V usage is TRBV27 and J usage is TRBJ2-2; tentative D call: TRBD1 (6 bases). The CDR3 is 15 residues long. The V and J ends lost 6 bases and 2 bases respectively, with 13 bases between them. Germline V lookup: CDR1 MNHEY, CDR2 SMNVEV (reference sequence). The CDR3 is CASSGDKENTGELFF. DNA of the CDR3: TGTGCCAGCAGCGGGGACAAAGAAAACACCGGGGAGCTGTTTTTT.

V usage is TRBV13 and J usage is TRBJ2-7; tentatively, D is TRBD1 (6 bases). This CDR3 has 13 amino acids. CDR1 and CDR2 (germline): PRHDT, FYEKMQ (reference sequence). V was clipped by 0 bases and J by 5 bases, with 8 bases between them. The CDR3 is CASSLGGTNEQYF. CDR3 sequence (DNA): TGTGCCAGCAGCTTAGGCGGGACAAACGAGCAGTACTTC.

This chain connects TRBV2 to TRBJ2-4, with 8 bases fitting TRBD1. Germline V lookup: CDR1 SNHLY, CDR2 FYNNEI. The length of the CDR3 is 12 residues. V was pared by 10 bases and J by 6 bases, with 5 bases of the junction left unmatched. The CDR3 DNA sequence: TGTGCCACCAGGGGGCGCGGAAACATTCAGTACTTC. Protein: CATRGRGNIQYF.

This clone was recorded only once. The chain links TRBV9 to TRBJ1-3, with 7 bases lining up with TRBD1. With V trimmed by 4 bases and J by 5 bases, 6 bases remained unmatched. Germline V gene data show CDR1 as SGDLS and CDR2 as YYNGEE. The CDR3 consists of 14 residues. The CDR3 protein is CASSPRQGRNTIYF. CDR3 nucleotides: TGTGCCAGCAGCCCCCGACAGGGTAGAAACACCATATATTTT.

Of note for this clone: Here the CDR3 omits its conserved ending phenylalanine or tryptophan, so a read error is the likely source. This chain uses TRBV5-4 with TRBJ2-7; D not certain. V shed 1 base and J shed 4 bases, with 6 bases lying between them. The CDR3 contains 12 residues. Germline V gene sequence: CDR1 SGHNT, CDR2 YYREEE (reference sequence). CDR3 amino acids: CASSLSSYEQYL. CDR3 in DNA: TGTGCCAGCAGCTTGAGCTCATACGAGCAGTACCTC.

The CDR3 spells CASSLVVGDEQFF. The CDR3 nucleotides are TGCGCCAGCAGCTTGGTTGTGGGAGATGAGCAGTTCTTC. The chain employs TRBV5-1 and TRBJ2-1, with a possible D match to TRBD2 (5 bases). V lost 0 bases and J lost 8, with 9 bases in between. From germline, CDR1 is SGHRS and CDR2 YFSETQ. This CDR3 contains 13 residues.

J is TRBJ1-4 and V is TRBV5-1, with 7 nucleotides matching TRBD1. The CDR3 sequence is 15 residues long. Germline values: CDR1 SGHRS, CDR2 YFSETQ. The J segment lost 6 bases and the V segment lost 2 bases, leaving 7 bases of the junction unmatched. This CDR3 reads CASSLNAGTDEKLFF. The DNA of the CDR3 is TGCGCCAGCAGCTTAAATGCCGGGACAGATGAAAAACTGTTTTTT.

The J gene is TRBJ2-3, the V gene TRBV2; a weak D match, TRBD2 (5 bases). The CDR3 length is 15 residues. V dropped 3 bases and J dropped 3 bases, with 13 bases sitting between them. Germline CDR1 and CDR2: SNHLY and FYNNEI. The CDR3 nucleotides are TGTGCCAGCAGTGATGAAGTAGCGCGGACAGATACGCAGTATTTT. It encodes CASSDEVARTDTQYF.

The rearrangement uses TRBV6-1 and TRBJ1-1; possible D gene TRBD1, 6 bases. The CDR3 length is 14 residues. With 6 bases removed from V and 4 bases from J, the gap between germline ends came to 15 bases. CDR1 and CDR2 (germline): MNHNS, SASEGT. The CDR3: CASRNGGSATEAFF. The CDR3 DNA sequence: TGTGCCAGCAGGAACGGGGGCTCGGCCACTGAAGCTTTCTTT.

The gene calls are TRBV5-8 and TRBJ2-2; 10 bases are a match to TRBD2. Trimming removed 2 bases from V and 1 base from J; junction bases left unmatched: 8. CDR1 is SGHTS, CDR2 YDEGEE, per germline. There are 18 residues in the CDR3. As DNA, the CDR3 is TGTGCCAGCAGCTTCGCTAGCGGGGGACCGCAGAACACCGGGGAGCTGTTTTTT. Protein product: CASSFASGGPQNTGELFF.

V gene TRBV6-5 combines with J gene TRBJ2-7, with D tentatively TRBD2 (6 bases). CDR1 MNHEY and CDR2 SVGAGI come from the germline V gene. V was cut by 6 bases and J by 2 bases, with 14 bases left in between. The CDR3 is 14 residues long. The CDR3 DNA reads TGTGCCAGCAGCTCGACGCGGGGTCCCTACGAGCAGTACTTC. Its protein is CASSSTRGPYEQYF.

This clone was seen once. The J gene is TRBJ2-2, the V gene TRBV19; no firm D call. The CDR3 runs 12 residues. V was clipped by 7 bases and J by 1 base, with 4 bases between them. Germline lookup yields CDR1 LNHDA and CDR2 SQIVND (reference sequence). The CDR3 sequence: CASNRNTGELFF. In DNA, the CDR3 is TGTGCCAGTAACAGGAACACCGGGGAGCTGTTTTTT.

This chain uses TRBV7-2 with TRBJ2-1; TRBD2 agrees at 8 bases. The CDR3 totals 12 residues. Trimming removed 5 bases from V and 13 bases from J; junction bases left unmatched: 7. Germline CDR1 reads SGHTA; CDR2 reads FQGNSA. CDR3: CASSPGGWHQFF. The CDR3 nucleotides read TGTGCCAGCAGCCCGGGGGGGTGGCACCAGTTCTTC.

The CDR3 reads CASSSAGPYEQYF. CDR3 DNA: TGCGCCAGCAGCTCGGCGGGTCCCTACGAGCAGTACTTC. This chain uses TRBV4-1 with TRBJ2-7, with D possibly TRBD2 on 5 matching bases. V was cut by 5 bases and J by 2 bases, with 10 bases left in between. Germline CDR1 is MGHRA and CDR2 is YSYEKL. This CDR3 has 13 residues.

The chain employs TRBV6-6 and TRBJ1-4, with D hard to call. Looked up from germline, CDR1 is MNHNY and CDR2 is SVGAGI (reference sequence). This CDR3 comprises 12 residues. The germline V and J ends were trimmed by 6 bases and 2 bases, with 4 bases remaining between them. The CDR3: CASRSTNEKLFF. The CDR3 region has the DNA TGTGCCAGCAGGAGCACTAATGAAAAACTGTTTTTT.

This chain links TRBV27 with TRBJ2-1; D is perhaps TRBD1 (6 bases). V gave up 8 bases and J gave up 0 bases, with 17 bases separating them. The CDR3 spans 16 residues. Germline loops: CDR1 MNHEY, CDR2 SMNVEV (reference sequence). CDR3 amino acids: CASRKFQGSSYNEQFF. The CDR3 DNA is TGTGCCAGCCGCAAGTTTCAGGGGAGCTCCTACAATGAGCAGTTCTTC.

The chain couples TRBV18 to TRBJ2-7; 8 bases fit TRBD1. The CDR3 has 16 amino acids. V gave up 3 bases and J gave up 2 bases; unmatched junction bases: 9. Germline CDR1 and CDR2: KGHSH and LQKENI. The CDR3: CASSPTGTGLTYEQYF. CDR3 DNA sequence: TGTGCCAGCTCACCGACCGGGACAGGCCTCACCTACGAGCAGTACTTC.

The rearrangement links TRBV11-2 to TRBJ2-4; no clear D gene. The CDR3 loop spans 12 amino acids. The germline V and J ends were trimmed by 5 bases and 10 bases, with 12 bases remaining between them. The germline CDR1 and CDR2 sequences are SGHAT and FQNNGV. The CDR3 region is CASSLSEPIQYF. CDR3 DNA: TGTGCCAGCAGCCTCAGTGAACCAATTCAGTACTTC.